This T cell receptor beta chain is from a study of T cells in Graves' hyperthyroidism and ophthalmopathy. The study, taken as a whole, reports: Prediction of ophthalmopathy progression came a median roughly 6.4 months pre-onset.

Germline CDR1 and CDR2: SQVTM and ANQGSEA. Trimming stripped 7 bases from V and 0 bases from J, with 13 bases between. The CDR3 sequence is 13 residues long. To note about this clonotype: What it binds is unknown.

Diagnostic decisions used clinical symptoms, serum thyroxine and TRAb, thyroid ultrasound and orbital computed tomography. RNA transcripts yielded amplified TCR beta CDR3 regions. First-round RT-PCR of the TCR CDR3 relied on the HTBI primer set. TCRdb re-analysed the multiplex PCR reads in MiXCR, keeping a single row per CDR3 protein. The table lists about 400,000 distinct CDR3 sequences, 15% of them singletons, with approximately 32% in the top ten. The sample consisted of blood. The chain employs TRBV29-1 and TRBJ2-7; D might be TRBD2 (5 bases). The sequence was obtained from a woman aged 30 to 39 with Graves' hyperthyroidism. The CDR3 coding sequence is TGCAGCGGCCTCGGGGATAGCTCCTACGAGCAGTACTTC. Residues: CSGLGDSSYEQYF.